A selection of T cell receptor beta chains follows, all from one sample in a study of CD4 T cells in relation to SARS-CoV-2 and coronaviruses. The table came from immunoSEQ multiplex PCR; TCRdb's copy has only in-frame clones and leaves some out. The sample lists roughly 60,000 clones, about 95% occurring once. Sequencing was carried out using naive CD4+ T cells from PBMCs. All receptors come from a human donor in good health. Each CDR3 is given with its conserved first and last residue. A D gene is named only where the DNA matches it firmly. Size values are once, few and many counts, or a class for expanded clones, and some rows have none.

NA,TRBV7-3,NA,TRBJ2-5,TGTGCCAGCAGCAAGGGGCAGCAAGAGACCCAGTACTTC,CASSKGQQETQYF
NA,TRBV7-2,NA,TRBJ1-4,TGTGCCAGCAGCTTAGAGGGGGGTCGGGGAGAAAAACTGTTTTTT,CASSLEGGRGEKLFF
NA,TRBV19,TRBD2,TRBJ2-1,TGTGCCAGTAGTGGGCTAGCGGGAGCCCCCCTAAGTGAGCAGTTCTTC,CASSGLAGAPLSEQFF
NA,TRBV7-2,TRBD2,TRBJ2-1,TGTGCCAGCAGACACTCCGGGACTAGCTCCTACAATGAGCAGTTCTTC,CASRHSGTSSYNEQFF
NA,TRBV10-3,TRBD1,TRBJ2-7,TGTGCCATCAGTGAGCTAGGACAGGGGACGTCCTACGAGCAGTACTTC,CAISELGQGTSYEQYF
NA,TRBV27,NA,TRBJ1-4,TGTGCCAGCAGTCCAGCGACAGGCTCTTACCGGGAAAAACTGTTTTTT,CASSPATGSYREKLFF
NA,TRBV9,NA,TRBJ2-1,TGTGCCAGCAGCGTAGATTTCAGCCTACTCTACAATGAGCAGTTCTTC,CASSVDFSLLYNEQFF
NA,TRBV29-1,NA,TRBJ1-3,TGCAGCGTTGATCAGGGGAGTGCGGGAAACACCATATATTTT,CSVDQGSAGNTIYF
NA,TRBV28,NA,TRBJ2-3,TGTGCCAGCAGTTTATTGACACGGGGAGGTATGGATACGCAGTATTTT,CASSLLTRGGMDTQYF
once,TRBV10-3,NA,TRBJ2-1,TGTGCCATCAGTGAGTCGACAAAAGGAGGGAACAATGAGCAGTTCTTC,CAISESTKGGNNEQFF
NA,TRBV5-1,TRBD1,TRBJ1-2,TGCGCCAGCAGCCCCCCAGGGACAGGGGTAGCATATGGCTACACCTTC,CASSPPGTGVAYGYTF
NA,TRBV2,NA,TRBJ1-6,TGTGCCAGCACCCTCGGGACGGCTAAACTATCACCCCTCCACTTT,CASTLGTAKLSPLHF
NA,TRBV5-1,TRBD2,TRBJ2-3,TGCGCCAGCAGCCGACTAAGCGGGATCCCTGCAGATACGCAGTATTTT,CASSRLSGIPADTQYF
NA,TRBV19,TRBD1,TRBJ2-7,TGTGCCAGTAGTAAGTACAGGGGGCAGATAGTCGAGCAGTACTTC,CASSKYRGQIVEQYF
NA,TRBV18,NA,TRBJ1-1,TGTGCCAGCTCACCAAAGGGGAAGAACACTGAAGCTTTCTTT,CASSPKGKNTEAFF
NA,TRBV2,NA,TRBJ2-7,TGTGCCAGCAGTGAAGGAGGGGGGAGTGTCTACGAGCAGTACTTC,CASSEGGGSVYEQYF
NA,TRBV5-1,TRBD2,TRBJ2-3,TGCGCCAGCAGCTTGAGTTCCGCGGGAGGGGATACGCAGTATTTT,CASSLSSAGGDTQYF
NA,TRBV20-1,NA,TRBJ2-1,TGCAGTGCTGTATGGAATGAGCAGTTCTTC,CSAVWNEQFF
NA,TRBV28,NA,TRBJ2-1,TGTGCCAGCAGTTTAGGGTACGGTGAGCAGTTCTTC,CASSLGYGEQFF
NA,TRBV25-1,NA,TRBJ2-1,TGTGCCAGCAGGTGGGCAGGAGGCTCCTACAATGAGCAGTTCTTC,CASRWAGGSYNEQFF
NA,TRBV12-5,TRBD2,TRBJ2-3,TGTGCTAGTGGTCCGGGGGGGACTCCTCACGGGGGTACGCAGTATTTT,CASGPGGTPHGGTQYF
NA,TRBV6-5,NA,TRBJ2-2,TGTGCCAGCAGCCGACTAGAATTCAGCACCGGGGAGCTGTTTTTT,CASSRLEFSTGELFF
NA,TRBV4-1,TRBD2,TRBJ2-1,TGCGCCAGCAGCCAAAATGTTCATCTAGCGGGAGGTATGGGTGAGCAGTTCTTC,CASSQNVHLAGGMGEQFF
NA,TRBV18,TRBD2,TRBJ2-1,TGTGCCAGCTCGGGACTAGCGGGAGTAGGCTACAATGAGCAGTTCTTC,CASSGLAGVGYNEQFF
NA,TRBV5-5,NA,TRBJ2-5,TGTGCCAGCAGCTTGGTAGGGTCGGGGAGTCAAGAGACCCAGTACTTC,CASSLVGSGSQETQYF
NA,TRBV7-7,TRBD1,TRBJ2-6,TGTGCCAGCAGCCCCTCCGACAGGGCTGGGGCCAACGTCCTGACTTTC,CASSPSDRAGANVLTF
NA,TRBV6-5,NA,TRBJ2-2,TGTGCCAGCAGTTACCGACAAGGTGGCACCGGGGAGCTGTTTTTT,CASSYRQGGTGELFF
NA,TRBV18,NA,TRBJ2-3,TGTGCCAGCTCACAAGGGACATCCACAGATACGCAGTATTTT,CASSQGTSTDTQYF
NA,TRBV3-1/TRBV3-2,TRBD1,TRBJ1-2,TGTGCCAGCAGCCAACTGAGGGGACAGGGGGCTGGCTACACCTTC,CASSQLRGQGAGYTF
NA,TRBV30,NA,TRBJ1-2,TGTGCCTGGAGTAGGACACCGCCGGACTATGGCTACACCTTC,CAWSRTPPDYGYTF
once,TRBV19,NA,TRBJ2-3,TGTGCCCGATGGAATGTGGAGCTAGACTTTAGCACAGATACGCAGTATTTT,CARWNVELDFSTDTQYF
NA,TRBV7-9,NA,TRBJ2-7,TGTGCCAGCAGCTTGTATCTAGCATCCGAGCAGTACTTC,CASSLYLASEQYF
once,TRBV5-1,NA,TRBJ2-3,TGCGCCAGCAGCTCCTACGATACGCAGTATTTT,CASSSYDTQYF
NA,TRBV15,NA,TRBJ2-1,TGTGCCACCAGGACCTACGGGATCTCCTACAATGAGCAGTTCTTC,CATRTYGISYNEQFF
NA,TRBV7-9,TRBD1,TRBJ1-2,TGTGCCAGCAGCCCATGGGGACAGGGGGCTGATGGCTACACCTTC,CASSPWGQGADGYTF
NA,TRBV7-9,TRBD1,TRBJ1-2,TGTGCCAGCAGCGACGGGGACAGGGGGGTCGCTCGCTTC,CASSDGDRGVARF
NA,TRBV4-1,TRBD2,TRBJ2-2,TGCGCCAGCAGCCTCCGGACTAGCGGGAGTGGCGGGGAGCTGTTTTTT,CASSLRTSGSGGELFF
NA,TRBV5-3,NA,TRBJ2-1,TGTGCCAGAAGCCCGGCCGGGACTCCCGCGAGCTCCTACAATGAGCAGTTCTTC,CARSPAGTPASSYNEQFF
NA,TRBV24-1,TRBD2,TRBJ2-1,TGTGCCACCAGTGATACTAGCGGGCTCCACAATGAGCAGTTCTTC,CATSDTSGLHNEQFF
NA,TRBV24-1,NA,TRBJ1-1,TGTGCCACCAGTGACCTACAGAACACTGAAGCTTTCTTT,CATSDLQNTEAFF
NA,TRBV10-1,TRBD2,TRBJ2-7,TGCGCCAGCTCGAAGGACCGGGAGGCCCTGGCCGAGCAGTACTTC,CASSKDREALAEQYF
NA,TRBV28,TRBD2,TRBJ2-1,TGTGCCAGCAGTTTAGGGGCTACTAGCGGGAGAGACAATGAGCAGTTCTTC,CASSLGATSGRDNEQFF
NA,TRBV6-5,NA,TRBJ1-4,TGTGCCAGCAGTTACGATCAGGGTTCAACTAATGAAAAACTGTTTTTT,CASSYDQGSTNEKLFF
NA,TRBV7-2,NA,TRBJ1-4,TGTGCCAGCAGCGAAGCCGGGGGGAGGACTAATGAAAAACTGTTTTTT,CASSEAGGRTNEKLFF
NA,TRBV6-5,TRBD1,TRBJ1-1,TGTGCCAGCAGCTCGGACAGGGGGTCGAACACTGAAGCTTTCTTT,CASSSDRGSNTEAFF
NA,TRBV5-1,NA,TRBJ2-7,TGCGCCAGCAGCCGGGACCGGATCTACGAGCAGTACTTC,CASSRDRIYEQYF
NA,TRBV7-3,NA,TRBJ2-2,TGTGCCAGCAGCTTTGATCTGGGCGCGGGCGTGAACACCGGGGAGCTGTTTTTT,CASSFDLGAGVNTGELFF
NA,TRBV4-2,TRBD2,TRBJ2-5,TGTGCCAGCAGCCAAGTTGGTTCTAGCGGGAGGGAGACCCAGTACTTC,CASSQVGSSGRETQYF
NA,TRBV5-1,NA,TRBJ1-2,TGCGCCAGCAGCTCTGGGACGGCCGACTATGGCTACACCTTC,CASSSGTADYGYTF
NA,TRBV15,NA,TRBJ2-3,TGTGCCACCAGCAGAGATCTGGTTAGAACAGGCAGCACAGATACGCAGTATTTT,CATSRDLVRTGSTDTQYF